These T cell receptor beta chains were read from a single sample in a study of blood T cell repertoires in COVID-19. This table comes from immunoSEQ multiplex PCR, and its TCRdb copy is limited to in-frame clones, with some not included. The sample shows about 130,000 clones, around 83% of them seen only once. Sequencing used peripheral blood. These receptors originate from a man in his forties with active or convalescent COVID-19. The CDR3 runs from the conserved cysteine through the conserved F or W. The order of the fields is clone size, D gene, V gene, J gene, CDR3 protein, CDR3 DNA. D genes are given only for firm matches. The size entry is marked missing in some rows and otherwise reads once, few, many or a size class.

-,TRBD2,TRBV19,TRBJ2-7,CASSIQGLAGGPYEQYF,TGTGCCAGTAGTATTCAAGGACTAGCGGGGGGACCCTACGAGCAGTACTTC
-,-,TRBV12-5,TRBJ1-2,CASGLEGANYGYTF,TGTGCTAGTGGTTTGGAGGGAGCTAACTATGGCTACACCTTC
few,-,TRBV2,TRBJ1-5,CASSEDRNSNQPQHF,TGTGCCAGCAGTGAAGACAGGAATAGCAATCAGCCCCAGCATTTT
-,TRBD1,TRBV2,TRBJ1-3,CASTAAGQGARGNTIYF,TGTGCCAGCACCGCAGCCGGACAGGGGGCGCGTGGAAACACCATATATTTT
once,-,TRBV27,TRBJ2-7,CASSLSAASFDREQYF,TGTGCCAGCAGTTTATCGGCGGCTAGCTTCGACCGCGAGCAGTACTTC
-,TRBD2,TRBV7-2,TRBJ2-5,CASSPNGLAGETQYF,TGTGCCAGCAGCCCGAACGGACTAGCGGGAGAGACCCAGTACTTC
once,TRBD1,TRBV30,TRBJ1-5,CAWRGQFNQPQHF,TGTGCCTGGAGGGGACAGTTCAATCAGCCCCAGCATTTT
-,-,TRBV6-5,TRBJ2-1,CASSYGGRSYNEQFF,TGTGCCAGCAGTTATGGCGGGCGATCCTACAATGAGCAGTTCTTC
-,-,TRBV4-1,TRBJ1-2,CASSQSLGTLFYGYTF,TGCGCCAGCAGCCAAAGTTTGGGGACACTATTCTATGGCTACACCTTC
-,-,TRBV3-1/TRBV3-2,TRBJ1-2,CASSQGGAFWERLRGYTF,TGTGCCAGCAGCCAAGGGGGCGCTTTTTGGGAAAGGTTGAGAGGCTACACCTTC
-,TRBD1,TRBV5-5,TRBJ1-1,CASSSLAGTGGGTEAFF,TGTGCCAGCAGTTCTCTCGCCGGGACAGGGGGCGGAACTGAAGCTTTCTTT
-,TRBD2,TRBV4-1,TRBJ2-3,CASTRREGDTAHTDTQYF,TGCGCCAGCACCCGACGGGAGGGGGATACAGCCCACACAGATACGCAGTATTTT
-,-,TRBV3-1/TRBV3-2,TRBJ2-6,CASSQPTGRGANVLTF,TGTGCCAGCAGCCAGCCTACAGGGCGAGGGGCCAACGTCCTGACTTTC
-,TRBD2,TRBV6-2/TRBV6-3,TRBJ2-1,CASSSTSGGAVEQFF,TGTGCCAGCAGTTCGACTAGCGGGGGGGCGGTTGAGCAGTTCTTC
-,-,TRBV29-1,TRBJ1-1,CSAMNTEAFF,TGCAGCGCCATGAACACTGAAGCTTTCTTT
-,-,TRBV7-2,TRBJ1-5,CASSLIQGGNQPQHF,TGTGCCAGCAGCTTAATACAGGGCGGGAATCAGCCCCAGCATTTT
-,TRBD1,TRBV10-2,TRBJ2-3,CASSEWLDRGGSTDTQYF,TGCGCCAGCAGTGAGTGGCTGGACAGGGGAGGGAGCACAGATACGCAGTATTTT
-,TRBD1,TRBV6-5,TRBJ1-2,CASRRQGHGYTF,TGTGCCAGCAGACGACAGGGCCATGGCTACACCTTC
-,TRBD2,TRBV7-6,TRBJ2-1,CASSPLSTSGGNEQFF,TGTGCCAGCAGCCCCCTCTCGACTAGCGGGGGGAATGAGCAGTTCTTC
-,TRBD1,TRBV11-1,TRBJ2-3,CASSRFGTATDTQYF,TGTGCCAGCAGCCGTTTCGGGACAGCCACAGATACGCAGTATTTT
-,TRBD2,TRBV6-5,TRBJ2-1,CASSYPSGGALNEQFF,TGTGCCAGCAGTTACCCTAGCGGGGGGGCCTTAAATGAGCAGTTCTTC
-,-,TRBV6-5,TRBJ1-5,CASSYWTEHQPQHF,TGTGCCAGCAGTTATTGGACAGAGCATCAGCCCCAGCATTTT
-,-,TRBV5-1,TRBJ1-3,CASRLRATGSEGNTIYF,TGCGCCAGCAGGCTCAGGGCGACAGGCTCAGAAGGAAACACCATATATTTT
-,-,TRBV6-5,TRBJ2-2,CASRTGGTGELFF,TGTGCCAGCAGGACAGGAGGCACCGGGGAGCTGTTTTTT
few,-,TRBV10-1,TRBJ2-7,CASSSKRGNEQYF,TGCGCCAGCAGTTCTAAACGGGGGAACGAGCAGTACTTC
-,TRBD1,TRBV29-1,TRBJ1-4,CSVETGGGEKLFF,TGCAGCGTTGAGACAGGGGGCGGTGAAAAACTGTTTTTT
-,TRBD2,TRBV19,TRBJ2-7,CASSIAGTSASYEQYF,TGTGCCAGTAGTATAGCCGGGACTAGCGCCTCCTACGAGCAGTACTTC
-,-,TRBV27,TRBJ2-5,CASSWTGGPKTQYF,TGTGCCAGCAGTTGGACGGGGGGCCCGAAGACCCAGTACTTC
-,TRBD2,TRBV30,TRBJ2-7,CAWSVFGGSSYEQYF,TGTGCCTGGAGTGTATTCGGGGGGAGCTCCTACGAGCAGTACTTC
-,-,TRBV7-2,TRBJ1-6,CASTDQGTPLHF,TGTGCCAGCACTGATCAGGGTACACCCCTCCACTTT
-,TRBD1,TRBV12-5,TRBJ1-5,CASALTGGGQPQHF,TGTGCTAGTGCCTTAACAGGGGGTGGTCAGCCCCAGCATTTT
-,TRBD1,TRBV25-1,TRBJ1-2,CASRKQGIDGYTF,TGTGCCAGCAGGAAACAGGGGATCGATGGCTACACCTTC
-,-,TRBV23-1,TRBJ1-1,CASRSQGALNTEAFF,TGCGCCAGCCGCTCCCAAGGGGCTTTGAACACTGAAGCTTTCTTT
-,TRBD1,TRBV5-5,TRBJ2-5,CASSPPGTGSETQYF,TGTGCCAGCAGCCCCCCCGGGACAGGGTCCGAGACCCAGTACTTC
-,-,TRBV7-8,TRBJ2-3,CASSRDLKDTQYF,TGTGCCAGCAGCCGGGACTTAAAAGATACGCAGTATTTT
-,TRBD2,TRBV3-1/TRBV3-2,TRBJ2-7,CASSQELHLAAGGPDEQYF,TGTGCCAGCAGCCAAGAATTACACTTGGCAGCGGGGGGGCCGGACGAGCAGTACTTC
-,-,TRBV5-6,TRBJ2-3,CASSLAGVGNTDTQYF,TGTGCCAGCAGCTTGGCGGGGGTCGGGAACACAGATACGCAGTATTTT
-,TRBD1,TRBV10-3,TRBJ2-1,CAISERDSEQFF,TGTGCCATCAGTGAGCGGGACAGTGAGCAGTTCTTC
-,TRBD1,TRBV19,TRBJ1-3,CASSLTPGQGGNTIYF,TGTGCCAGTAGTCTAACACCGGGACAGGGTGGAAACACCATATATTTT
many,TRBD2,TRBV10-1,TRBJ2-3,CASSERISGGPTDTQYF,TGCGCCAGCAGTGAGAGAATTAGCGGGGGCCCCACAGATACGCAGTATTTT
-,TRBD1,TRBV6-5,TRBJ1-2,CASTLRLTGGFGYTF,TGTGCCAGCACGTTGCGCCTGACAGGGGGTTTTGGCTACACCTTC
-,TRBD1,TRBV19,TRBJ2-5,CASSISRGETQYF,TGTGCCAGTAGTATATCCAGGGGGGAGACCCAGTACTTC
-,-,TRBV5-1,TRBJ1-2,CASSLVGNYGYTF,TGCGCCAGCAGCTTGGTCGGGAATTATGGCTACACCTTC
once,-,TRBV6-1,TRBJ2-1,CASSDIGGWNEQFF,TGTGCCAGCAGTGATATTGGAGGGTGGAATGAGCAGTTCTTC
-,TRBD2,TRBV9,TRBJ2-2,CASSVDGAGGFGELFF,TGTGCCAGCAGCGTAGACGGTGCGGGGGGGTTCGGGGAGCTGTTTTTT
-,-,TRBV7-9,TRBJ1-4,CASSPDSLGKLFF,TGTGCCAGCAGCCCCGACAGTTTGGGGAAACTGTTTTTT
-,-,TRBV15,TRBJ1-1,CATSLVTGKNTEAFF,TGTGCCACCAGCCTCGTCACAGGGAAGAACACTGAAGCTTTCTTT
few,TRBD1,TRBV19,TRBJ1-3,CASSITRTGLRNTIYF,TGTGCCAGTAGTATAACACGGACAGGCCTTCGAAACACCATATATTTT
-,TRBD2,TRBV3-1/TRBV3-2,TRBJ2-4,CASSQDPGLAGGLANIQYF,TGTGCCAGCAGCCAAGACCCGGGACTAGCGGGGGGGCTTGCAAACATTCAGTACTTC
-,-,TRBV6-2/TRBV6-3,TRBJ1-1,CASSLAGSERTFF,TGTGCCAGCAGTTTAGCGGGCAGCGAGAGGACTTTCTTT
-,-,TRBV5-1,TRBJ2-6,CASSLTVSGANVLTF,TGCGCCAGCAGCTTGACAGTGAGCGGGGCCAACGTCCTGACTTTC
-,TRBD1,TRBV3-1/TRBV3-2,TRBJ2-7,CASSPGQGRGEQYF,TGTGCCAGCAGCCCGGGACAGGGAAGGGGCGAGCAGTACTTC
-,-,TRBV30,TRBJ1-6,CAWTGEGGGNSPLHF,TGTGCCTGGACCGGGGAAGGAGGAGGTAATTCACCCCTCCACTTT
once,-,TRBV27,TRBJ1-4,CASTVYRDF,TGTGCCAGCACTGTTTACAGGGATTTT
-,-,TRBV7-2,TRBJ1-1,CASSLYQEAFF,TGTGCCAGCAGCTTATACCAGGAAGCTTTCTTT
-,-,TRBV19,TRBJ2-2,CASGRVTGELFF,TGTGCAAGTGGCAGGGTCACCGGGGAGCTGTTTTTT
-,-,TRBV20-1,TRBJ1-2,CSPGVNYGYTF,TGCAGCCCGGGAGTTAACTATGGCTACACCTTC
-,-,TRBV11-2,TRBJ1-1,CASRGLGGRLEAFF,TGTGCCAGCAGGGGATTGGGGGGGCGTCTCGAAGCTTTCTTT
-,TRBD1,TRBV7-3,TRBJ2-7,CASSLNAGQGYEQYF,TGTGCCAGCAGCTTAAACGCTGGACAGGGCTACGAGCAGTACTTC
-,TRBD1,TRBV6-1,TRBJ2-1,CASSDRGLGEQFF,TGTGCCAGCAGTGACAGGGGGTTGGGTGAGCAGTTCTTC